The T cell receptor (beta chain) described here comes from a study of control samples from healthy donors and cancer patients. The CDR3 has 13 amino acids. Germline-derived CDR1 and CDR2 are SQVTM and ANQGSEA. V shed 6 bases, J shed 3 bases, and the junction held 6 bases outside the gene matches. Using immunoSEQ multiplex PCR, the repertoire was profiled, and TCRdb retains in-frame clones only, with some absent. The data contain some 100,000 clones, 70% to 90% of them singletons. This TCR derives from a man under 40 in good health. The gene calls are TRBV29-1 and TRBJ2-5; 8 bases fit TRBD2. The sequencing sample was made of blood. The CDR3 region has the DNA TGCAGCGTCCGACTAGCGTCAGAAGAGACCCAGTACTTC. It translates to CSVRLASEETQYF.